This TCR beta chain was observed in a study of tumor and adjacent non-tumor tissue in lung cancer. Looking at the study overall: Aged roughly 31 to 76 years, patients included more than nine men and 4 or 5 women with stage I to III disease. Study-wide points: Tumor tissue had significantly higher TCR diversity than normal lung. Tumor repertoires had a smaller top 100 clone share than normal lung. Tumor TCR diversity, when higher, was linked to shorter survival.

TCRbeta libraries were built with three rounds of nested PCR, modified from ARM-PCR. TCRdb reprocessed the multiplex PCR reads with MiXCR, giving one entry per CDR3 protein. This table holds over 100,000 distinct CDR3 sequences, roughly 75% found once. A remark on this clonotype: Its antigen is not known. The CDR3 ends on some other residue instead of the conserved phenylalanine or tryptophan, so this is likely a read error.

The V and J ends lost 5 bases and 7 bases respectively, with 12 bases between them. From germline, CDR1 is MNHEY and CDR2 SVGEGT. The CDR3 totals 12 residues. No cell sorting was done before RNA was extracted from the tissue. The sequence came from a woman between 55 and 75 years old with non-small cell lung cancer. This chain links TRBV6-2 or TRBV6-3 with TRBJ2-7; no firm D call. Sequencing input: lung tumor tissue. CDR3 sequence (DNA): TGTGCCAGCAGTCCCACAGTGGATGAGCAGTACCTC. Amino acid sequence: CASSPTVDEQYL.